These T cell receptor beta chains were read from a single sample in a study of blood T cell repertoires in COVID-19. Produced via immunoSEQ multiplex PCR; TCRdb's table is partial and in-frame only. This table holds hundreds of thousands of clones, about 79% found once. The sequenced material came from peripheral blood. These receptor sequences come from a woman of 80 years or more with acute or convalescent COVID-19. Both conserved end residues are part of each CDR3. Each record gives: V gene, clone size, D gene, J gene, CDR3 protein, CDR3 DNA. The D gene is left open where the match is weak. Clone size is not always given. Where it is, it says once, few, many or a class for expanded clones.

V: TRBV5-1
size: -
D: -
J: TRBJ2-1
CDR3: CASSLDGNNEQFF
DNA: TGCGCCAGCAGCTTGGACGGGAACAATGAGCAGTTCTTC

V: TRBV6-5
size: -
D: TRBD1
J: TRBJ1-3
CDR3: CASSTDRAFGNTIYF
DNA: TGTGCCAGCAGTACGGACAGGGCTTTTGGAAACACCATATATTTT

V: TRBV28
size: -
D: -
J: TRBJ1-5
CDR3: CASRWGGVSNQPQHF
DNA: TGTGCCAGCAGGTGGGGGGGCGTTAGCAATCAGCCCCAGCATTTT

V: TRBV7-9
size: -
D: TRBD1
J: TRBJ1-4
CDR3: CASSTGGTGSPNEKLFF
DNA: TGTGCCAGCAGCACTGGAGGGACAGGTTCTCCTAATGAAAAACTGTTTTTT

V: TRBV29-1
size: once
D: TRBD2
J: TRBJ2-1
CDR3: CSVEEPLAGGRYNEQFF
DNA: TGCAGCGTTGAAGAACCCCTAGCGGGGGGGCGGTACAATGAGCAGTTCTTC

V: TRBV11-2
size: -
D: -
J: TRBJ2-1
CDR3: CASSLSTGLNEQFF
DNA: TGTGCCAGCAGCTTGTCGACAGGCCTCAATGAGCAGTTCTTC

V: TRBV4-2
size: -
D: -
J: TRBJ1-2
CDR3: CASSQEGLGARGYTF
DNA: TGTGCCAGCAGCCAAGAAGGACTAGGGGCGCGGGGCTACACCTTC

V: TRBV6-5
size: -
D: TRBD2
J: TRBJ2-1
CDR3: CASQASGGHEQFF
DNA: TGTGCCAGCCAAGCTAGCGGGGGGCATGAGCAGTTCTTC

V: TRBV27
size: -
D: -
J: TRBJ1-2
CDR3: CASSLSARQGNYGYTF
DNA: TGTGCCAGCAGTTTATCTGCCCGTCAGGGTAACTATGGCTACACCTTC

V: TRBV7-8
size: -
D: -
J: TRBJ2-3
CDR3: CASSLRDSNTDTQYF
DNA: TGTGCCAGCAGCTTACGGGACTCGAACACAGATACGCAGTATTTT

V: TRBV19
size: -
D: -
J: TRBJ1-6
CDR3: CASNSGQRSSPLHF
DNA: TGTGCCAGTAATTCCGGACAAAGGAGTTCACCCCTCCACTTT

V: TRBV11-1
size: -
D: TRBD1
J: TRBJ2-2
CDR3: CASSSTAGGTGELFF
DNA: TGTGCCAGCAGCTCAACAGCAGGGGGAACCGGGGAGCTGTTTTTT

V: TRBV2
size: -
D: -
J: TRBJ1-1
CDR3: CASSTRRGGTEAFF
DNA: TGTGCCAGCAGTACCCGACGGGGGGGCACTGAAGCTTTCTTT

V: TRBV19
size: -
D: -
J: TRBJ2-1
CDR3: CASSRGQNNEQFF
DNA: TGTGCCAGTAGTAGAGGACAAAACAATGAGCAGTTCTTC

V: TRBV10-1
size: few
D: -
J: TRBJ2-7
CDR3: CASSESAGQDEQYF
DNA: TGCGCCAGCAGTGAGTCGGCAGGGCAGGACGAGCAGTACTTC

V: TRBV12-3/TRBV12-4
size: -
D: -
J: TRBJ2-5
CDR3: CASTPSSKETQYF
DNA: TGTGCCAGCACCCCTTCGAGCAAAGAGACCCAGTACTTC

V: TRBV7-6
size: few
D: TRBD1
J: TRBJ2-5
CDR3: CASSTLRDRGGETQYF
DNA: TGTGCCAGCAGCACCCTCCGGGACAGGGGGGGAGAGACCCAGTACTTC

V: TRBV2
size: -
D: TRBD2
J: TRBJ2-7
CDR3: CASKGTSEGLSSYEQYF
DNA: TGTGCCAGCAAGGGGACTAGCGAAGGTCTAAGCTCCTACGAGCAGTACTTC

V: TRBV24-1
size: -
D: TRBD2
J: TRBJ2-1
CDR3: CATSGGGAYNEQFF
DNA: TGTGCCACCAGTGGCGGGGGGGCCTACAATGAGCAGTTCTTC

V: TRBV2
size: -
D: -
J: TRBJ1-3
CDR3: CASSEAGGKGGNTIYF
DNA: TGTGCCAGCAGTGAAGCCGGCGGGAAGGGAGGAAACACCATATATTTT

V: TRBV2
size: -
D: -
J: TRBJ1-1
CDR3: CASRGTGRIYTEAFF
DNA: TGTGCCAGCAGGGGGACTGGACGGATTTACACTGAAGCTTTCTTT

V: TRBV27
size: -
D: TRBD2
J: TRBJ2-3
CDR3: CASSPPSLLAGGPPDTQYF
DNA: TGTGCCAGCAGTCCCCCTTCTTTACTAGCGGGGGGGCCCCCAGATACGCAGTATTTT

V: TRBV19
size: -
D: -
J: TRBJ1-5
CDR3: CASSIGEGSNQPQHF
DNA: TGTGCCAGTAGTATCGGGGAGGGGAGCAATCAGCCCCAGCATTTT

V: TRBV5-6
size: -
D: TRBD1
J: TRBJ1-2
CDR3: CASSLWTGGYTF
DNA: TGTGCCAGCAGCTTATGGACAGGAGGCTACACCTTC

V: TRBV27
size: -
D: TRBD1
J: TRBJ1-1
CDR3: CASSLSWDRATEAFF
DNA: TGTGCCAGCAGTTTATCGTGGGACAGGGCGACTGAAGCTTTCTTT

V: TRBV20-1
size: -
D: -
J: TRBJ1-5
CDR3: CSASQGQGNQPQHF
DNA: TGCAGTGCTAGTCAGGGGCAGGGCAATCAGCCCCAGCATTTT

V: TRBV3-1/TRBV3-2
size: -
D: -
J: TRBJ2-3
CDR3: CASSQDLSTQNTDTQYF
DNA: TGTGCCAGCAGCCAAGATCTTTCTACTCAAAACACAGATACGCAGTATTTT

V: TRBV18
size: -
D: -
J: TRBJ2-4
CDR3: CASSPPRAGENIQYF
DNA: TGTGCCAGCTCACCACCGCGGGCAGGGGAAAACATTCAGTACTTC

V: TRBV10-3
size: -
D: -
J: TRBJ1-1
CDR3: CAISESIGQSNTEAFF
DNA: TGTGCCATCAGTGAGAGCATCGGACAGTCGAACACTGAAGCTTTCTTT

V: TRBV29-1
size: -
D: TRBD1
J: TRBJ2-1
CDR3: CSVRDRVNEQFF
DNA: TGCAGCGTCCGGGACAGGGTTAATGAGCAGTTCTTC

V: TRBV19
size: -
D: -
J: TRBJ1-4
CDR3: CASSWTGGEKLFF
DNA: TGTGCCAGTAGTTGGACCGGAGGTGAAAAACTGTTTTTT

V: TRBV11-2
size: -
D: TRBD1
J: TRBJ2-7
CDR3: CASSLPGTGMEYF
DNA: TGTGCCAGCAGCTTACCTGGGACAGGGATGGAGTACTTC

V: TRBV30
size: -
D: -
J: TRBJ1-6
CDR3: CAWSGPGGPNSPLHF
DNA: TGTGCCTGGAGTGGACCTGGGGGCCCTAATTCACCCCTCCACTTT

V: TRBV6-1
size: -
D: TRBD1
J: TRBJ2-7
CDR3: CASTRGQGFSYEQYF
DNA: TGTGCCAGCACCAGGGGACAGGGGTTCTCCTACGAGCAGTACTTC

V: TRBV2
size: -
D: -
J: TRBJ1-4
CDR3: CASSDTGFGNEKLFF
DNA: TGTGCCAGCAGTGATACAGGGTTTGGGAATGAAAAACTGTTTTTT

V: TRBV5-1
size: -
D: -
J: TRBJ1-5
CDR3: CASSLGGGPNQPQHF
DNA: TGCGCCAGCAGCTTGGGCGGGGGACCCAATCAGCCCCAGCATTTT

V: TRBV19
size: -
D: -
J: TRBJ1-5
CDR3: CASSIEGLHQPQHF
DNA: TGTGCCAGTAGTATAGAGGGGCTCCATCAGCCCCAGCATTTT

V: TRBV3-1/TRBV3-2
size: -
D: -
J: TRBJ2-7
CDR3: CASTTPGGSYEQYF
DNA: TGTGCCAGCACCACCCCTGGGGGGAGCTACGAGCAGTACTTC

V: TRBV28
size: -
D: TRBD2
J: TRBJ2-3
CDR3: CARAAGGGTDTQYF
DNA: TGTGCCCGCGCGGCGGGGGGCGGGACAGATACGCAGTATTTT

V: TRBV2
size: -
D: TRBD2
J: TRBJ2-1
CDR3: CASRASWEGKQFF
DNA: TGTGCCAGCCGCGCATCGTGGGAGGGCAAGCAGTTCTTC

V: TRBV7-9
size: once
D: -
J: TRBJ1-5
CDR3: CASSLGEAQPQHF
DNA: TGTGCCAGCAGCTTAGGAGAGGCGCAGCCCCAGCATTTT

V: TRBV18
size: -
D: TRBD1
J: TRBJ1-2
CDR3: CASSPGTGRRYGYTF
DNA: TGTGCCAGCTCACCGGGGACAGGCCGGAGGTATGGCTACACCTTC

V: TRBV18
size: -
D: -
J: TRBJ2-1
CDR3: CASSPQGEQFF
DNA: TGTGCCAGCTCACCACAGGGGGAGCAGTTCTTC